This TCR beta chain came from a study of cytomegalovirus exposure and HLA in healthy donors. The primer mix had 60 Vbeta and 13 Jbeta primers. TCRdb's copy holds only in-frame clones and misses some; the assay was immunoSEQ multiplex PCR. In the table there are 150,000 or so clones, around 79% of which are singletons. The study, taken as a whole, reports: TCR beta chain V- and J-gene trimming was linked, in a later analysis, to a missense variant in DCLRE1C. Earlier findings revealed that most TCR beta V segments proved productive either about 87% or about 30% of the time.

The V end was cut by 6 bases, the J end by 5 bases, with 19 bases between. CDR1 is MRHNA and CDR2 is SNTAGT in the germline V gene. CDR3 size: 15 residues. To note about this clone: The target antigen is unknown.

This chain connects TRBV6-4 to TRBJ1-2, with a tentative D call TRBD1 (6 bases). Material: PBMCs. This TCR derives from a middle-aged woman in good health and CMV-seropositive. The CDR3 reads CASRPSSGTSYGYTF. DNA of the CDR3: TGTGCCAGCAGACCTTCCTCCGGGACATCTTATGGCTACACCTTC.